These 8 T cell receptor beta chains originate from one sample sequenced in a study of blood T cells in healthy people across ages. A J-beta primer mix and a sample-barcoded 5' primer were used in a second PCR of roughly 6 to 12 cycles. In TCRdb, the 5' RACE reads were re-called with MiXCR into one record per CDR3 protein. In the table there are 1,800,000 or so distinct CDR3 sequences, more than 35% of which are singletons. Sequencing was done on a sample of blood. All receptors derive from a human donor in good health.

This clonotype was observed a few times. The chain links TRBV6-1 to TRBJ2-7; 8 bases fit TRBD2. J was trimmed by 5 bases and V by 5 bases; bases with no gene match: 8. The CDR3 runs 14 residues. The germline CDR1 and CDR2 sequences are MNHNS and SASEGT. DNA of the CDR3: TGTGCCAGCAGTCGTAGCGGGGAGGGGAACGAGCAGTACTTC. This gives the protein CASSRSGEGNEQYF.

This clonotype has only a few counts. The chain links TRBV7-9 to TRBJ2-5; D ambiguous. The V end was cut by 2 bases, the J end by 2 bases, with 12 bases between. CDR1 is SEHNR and CDR2 is FQNEAQ in the germline V gene (reference sequence). The CDR3 is 15 residues long. CDR3 DNA sequence: TGTGCCAGCAGCTTATCGCTTGGGTCGCAAGAGACCCAGTACTTC. This encodes CASSLSLGSQETQYF.

This clonotype was seen a single time. The germline gene is not matched at one end of the junction; a read error may be the cause. The chain combines TRBV3-1 with TRBJ2-7, with a tentative D call TRBD2 (5 bases). The CDR3 is 14 residues long. The germline V gene encodes CDR1 LGHDT and CDR2 YNNKEL (reference sequence). CDR3 protein: CASSQARAAGERYF. For the CDR3, the DNA is TGTGCCAGCAGCCAAGCTAGGGCAGCCGGGGAGCGGTACTTC.

Notes on this clonotype: Relative to the germline gene, one junction end is altered; a read error may explain this. This rearrangement joins TRBV5-1 to TRBJ2-3; tentatively, D is TRBD2 (5 bases). The length of the CDR3 is 13 residues. Germline V gene lookup returns CDR1 SGHRS and CDR2 YFSETQ. As DNA, the CDR3 is TGTGCCAGCAGCCCGACTAACACAGATACGCAGTATTTT. This translates into CASSPTNTDTQYF.

This chain connects TRBV12-3 or TRBV12-4 to TRBJ1-2; D not resolved. The V and J ends lost 3 bases and 7 bases respectively, with 12 bases between them. The CDR3 loop spans 13 amino acids. The CDR3 region is CASSLILVRGYTF. DNA for the CDR3: TGTGCCAGCAGTTTGATATTAGTACGTGGCTACACCTTC.

The sample holds many counts of this clonotype. This chain links TRBV4-1 with TRBJ2-7; perhaps TRBD1 as D (6 bases). V lost 1 base and J lost 2, with 18 bases in between. The CDR3 is made up of 17 amino acids. CDR1 and CDR2 from the germline V gene are MGHRA and YSYEKL. In nucleotides, the CDR3 is TGCGCCAGCAGCCAAGCTCCCGCAGGGGCGATACCCTACGAGCAGTACTTC. Protein sequence: CASSQAPAGAIPYEQYF.

The chain carries TRBV2 and TRBJ2-2, with 9 bases fitting TRBD1. Looked up from germline, CDR1 is SNHLY and CDR2 is FYNNEI. This CDR3 comprises 14 residues. V dropped 8 bases and J dropped 6; count of bases not matched to a gene: 7. CDR3 sequence (DNA): TGTGCCAGCGTGGGACAGGGCAGATCCGGGGAGCTGTTTTTT. This sequence encodes CASVGQGRSGELFF. The complete variable domain, with remaining parts taken from reference TRBV2 and TRBJ2-2, reads EPEVTQTPSHQVTQMGQEVILRCVPISNHLYFYWYRQILGQKVEFLVSFYNNEISEKSEIFDDQFSVERPDGSNFTLKIRSTKLEDSAMYFCASVGQGRSGELFFGEGSRLTVL.

About this clonotype: A much larger clonotype is one base distant, so this may be a read error. The chain is built from TRBV4-3 and TRBJ1-2; D is ambiguous. The CDR3 spans 12 residues. The germline CDR1 and CDR2 sequences are LGHNA and YSLEER. CDR3 sequence (DNA): TGCACCAGCAGCCAAGGAGGGCGCGACTACACCTTC. Its protein is CTSSQGGRDYTF.